Following are 9 T cell receptor beta chains from one sample sequenced in a study of CD8+CD57+ T cells in acquired aplastic anemia. Patients chosen for sequencing had CD8+CD57+ cells that had expanded, as shown by flow cytometry. CDR3 and TCR beta VDJ profiling relied on a genomic DNA template. TCRdb re-analysed the reads in MiXCR, keeping a single row per CDR3 protein. The sample has around 79,000 distinct CDR3 sequences, 55% to 75% seen once; the top ten hold about 82%. Sequenced: sorted CD4+, CD8+, or CD8+CD57+ T cells (not recorded which) from PBMCs. The receptor set was obtained from a human donor with aplastic anemia.

This clonotype appeared many times. The CDR3 loop is CATSHPGREGYEQFF. The CDR3 DNA follows: TGTGCCACCAGTCATCCCGGAAGGGAGGGCTATGAGCAGTTCTTC. This chain joins TRBV24-1 and TRBJ2-1; TRBD2 matches at 7 bases. Germline V gene sequence: CDR1 KGHDR, CDR2 SFDVKD. The CDR3 is 15 residues long. The V gene end was trimmed by 6 bases and the J gene end by 8 bases; junction bases not matched to a gene: 12.

This clonotype showed up just a few times. The chain employs TRBV4-3 and TRBJ1-2; 10 bases line up with TRBD1. The CDR3 loop spans 16 amino acids. The germline V gene has CDR1 LGHNA and CDR2 YSLEER. V shed 1 base and J 2 bases; nucleotides not matched to a gene: 4. DNA for the CDR3: TGCGCCAGCAGCCAAGCCCGGACAGGGGGAAACTATGGCTACACCTTC. Its translation is CASSQARTGGNYGYTF.

The gene calls are TRBV19 and TRBJ2-5; TRBD2 aligns across 14 bases. This CDR3 is 15 amino acids long. Trimming took 6 bases from V and 4 from J; bases not matched to a gene: 4. The germline gives CDR1 LNHDA, CDR2 SQIVND (reference sequence). DNA of the CDR3: TGTGCCAGTAGCCAAGGACTAGCGGGGGGAGAGACCCAGTACTTC. This sequence encodes CASSQGLAGGETQYF.

To note about this clonotype: This CDR3 is missing its conserved last phenylalanine or tryptophan, likely due to a read error. V and J are TRBV24-1 and TRBJ2-5; the D gene is possibly TRBD2 (5 bases). The CDR3 has 15 amino acids. CDR1 and CDR2 (germline): KGHDR, SFDVKD. V dropped 1 base and J dropped 3 bases, with 11 bases sitting between them. As DNA, the CDR3 is TGTGCCACCAGTGATTTAGGGAGCTGGGAAGAGACCCAGTACCTC. Residues: CATSDLGSWEETQYL.

The V gene is TRBV10-2, the J gene TRBJ1-1; no clear D. This CDR3 contains 13 residues. With 2 bases removed from V and 1 base from J, the gap between germline ends came to 5 bases. Germline V gene data show CDR1 as WSHSY and CDR2 as SAAADI. The CDR3 is CASSEQANTEAFF. Here the CDR3 DNA reads TGCGCCAGCAGTGAGCAGGCGAACACTGAAGCTTTCTTT.

The chain recombines TRBV24-1 with TRBJ1-2; D uncertain. Germline V gives CDR1 KGHDR, CDR2 SFDVKD. The CDR3 spans 15 residues. V lost 2 bases to trimming and J lost 2 bases, with 11 bases between them. CDR3 DNA sequence: TGTGCCACCAGTGATTCAGAAGGACTAAACTATGGCTACACCTTC. Residues: CATSDSEGLNYGYTF.

This clonotype was recorded once. V gene TRBV15 combines with J gene TRBJ2-2; D is uncertain. Germline assignment: CDR1 LNHNV and CDR2 YYDKDF (reference sequence). The V and J ends lost 0 bases and 5 bases respectively, with 10 bases between them. This CDR3 is 15 amino acids long. CDR3 DNA sequence: TGTGCCACCAGCAGAGATATAAGTACAACCGGGGAGCTGTTTTTT. This codes for CATSRDISTTGELFF.

As to this clonotype: At one boundary the junction diverges from the germline segment, which might be a read error. J is TRBJ2-7 and V is TRBV5-1; D possibly corresponds to TRBD1 (6 bases). CDR1 is SGHRS, CDR2 YFSETQ, per germline. This CDR3 has 14 amino acids. CDR3 amino acids: CASTSDRSSHEQYF. The CDR3 DNA follows: TGCGCCAGCACTTCAGACAGGTCCTCCCACGAGCAGTACTTC.

The chain has TRBV19 and TRBJ2-3; TRBD1 might be the D (5 bases). This CDR3 contains 10 residues. Looked up from germline, CDR1 is LNHDA and CDR2 is SQIVND (reference sequence). The V and J ends lost 10 bases and 4 bases respectively, with 6 bases between them. CDR3 amino acids: CATRADTQYF. CDR3 DNA: TGTGCCACCAGGGCAGATACGCAGTATTTT.